Listed here is a single T cell receptor beta chain. This sample was taken from a study of T cells in Graves' hyperthyroidism and ophthalmopathy. Hyperthyroidism was newly diagnosed in patients aged 18 to 65 (duration under 2 months). From RNA transcripts, TCR beta CDR3 regions were amplified. The study used the HTBI primer set for a first-round RT-PCR of the TCR CDR3. TCRdb itself ran the multiplex PCR reads through MiXCR, one entry per CDR3 protein. The sample includes roughly 300,000 distinct CDR3 sequences, roughly 18% of them seen just once. The receptor was derived from a woman aged 45 to 65 with Graves' hyperthyroidism. Sequenced material: blood.

The CDR3 coding sequence is TGTGCCTGGAGTTTAGAGGGGAACACTGAAGCTTTCTTT. It translates to CAWSLEGNTEAFF. V gene TRBV30 combines with J gene TRBJ1-1; D remains ambiguous. The V gene lost 2 bases and the J gene lost 1 base, with 8 bases spanning the gap. The CDR3 sequence is 13 residues long. The germline gives CDR1 GTSNPN, CDR2 SVGIG (reference sequence).